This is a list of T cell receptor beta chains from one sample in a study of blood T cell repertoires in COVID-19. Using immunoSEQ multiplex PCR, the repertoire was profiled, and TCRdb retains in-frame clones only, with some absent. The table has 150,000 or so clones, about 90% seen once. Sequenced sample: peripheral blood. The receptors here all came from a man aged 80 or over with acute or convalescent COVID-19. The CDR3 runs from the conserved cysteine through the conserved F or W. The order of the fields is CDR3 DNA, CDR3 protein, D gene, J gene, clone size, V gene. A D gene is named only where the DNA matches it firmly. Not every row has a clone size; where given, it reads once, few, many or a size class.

CDR3nt: TGTGCCACGGGACTAGCGGGGGTCGAGCAGTACTTC; CDR3aa: CATGLAGVEQYF; d_gene: TRBD2; j_gene: TRBJ2-7; abundance: NA; v_gene: TRBV10-3
CDR3nt: TGTGCTAGTAAATCGACAGGGGAGTTCACTGAAGCTTTCTTT; CDR3aa: CASKSTGEFTEAFF; d_gene: TRBD1; j_gene: TRBJ1-1; abundance: NA; v_gene: TRBV12-5
CDR3nt: TGTGCCAGCAGCTCGTGGGCGGGGGGGAGAGAGACCCAGTACTTC; CDR3aa: CASSSWAGGRETQYF; d_gene: TRBD2; j_gene: TRBJ2-5; abundance: NA; v_gene: TRBV11-2
CDR3nt: TGTGCCAGCAGCTTAGATGGGTTGGGACAGGGTAGGAACGAGCAGTACTTC; CDR3aa: CASSLDGLGQGRNEQYF; d_gene: TRBD1; j_gene: TRBJ2-7; abundance: NA; v_gene: TRBV11-2
CDR3nt: TGTGCCAGCGGACCCGGGACAGTAAACACCGGGGAGCTGTTTTTT; CDR3aa: CASGPGTVNTGELFF; d_gene: TRBD1; j_gene: TRBJ2-2; abundance: few; v_gene: TRBV6-5
CDR3nt: TGTGCCAGCAGCCATCTTGGGCAGTCGAACACCGGGGAGCTGTTTTTT; CDR3aa: CASSHLGQSNTGELFF; d_gene: NA; j_gene: TRBJ2-2; abundance: NA; v_gene: TRBV4-2
CDR3nt: TGCGCCAGCAGCCTAACGTCCGGTTCGAAGACCCAGTACTTC; CDR3aa: CASSLTSGSKTQYF; d_gene: NA; j_gene: TRBJ2-5; abundance: NA; v_gene: TRBV5-1
CDR3nt: TGTGCCAGCAGCTTAGGCGGCAGTCAGTACTATGGCTACACCTTC; CDR3aa: CASSLGGSQYYGYTF; d_gene: NA; j_gene: TRBJ1-2; abundance: NA; v_gene: TRBV7-8
CDR3nt: TGTGCCAGCATTCAAACAGGGGTTCTGAACACTGAAGCTTTCTTT; CDR3aa: CASIQTGVLNTEAFF; d_gene: TRBD1; j_gene: TRBJ1-1; abundance: NA; v_gene: TRBV25-1
CDR3nt: TGCGCCAGCAGCCATGGACAGGGGGTCTATGGCTACACCTTC; CDR3aa: CASSHGQGVYGYTF; d_gene: TRBD1; j_gene: TRBJ1-2; abundance: few; v_gene: TRBV5-1
CDR3nt: TGTGCCAGCAGTTTGGGAGGGGGGAGTACTGAAGCTTTCTTT; CDR3aa: CASSLGGGSTEAFF; d_gene: NA; j_gene: TRBJ1-1; abundance: NA; v_gene: TRBV28
CDR3nt: TGTGCCAGCAACCTAAAAGAGAACACTGAAGCTTTCTTT; CDR3aa: CASNLKENTEAFF; d_gene: NA; j_gene: TRBJ1-1; abundance: NA; v_gene: TRBV12-3/TRBV12-4
CDR3nt: TGTGCCAGCAGTTCCTCCCGTTTAGCGGGCTTAGGCGGCTACACCTTC; CDR3aa: CASSSSRLAGLGGYTF; d_gene: NA; j_gene: TRBJ1-2; abundance: NA; v_gene: TRBV28
CDR3nt: TGTGCCAGCAGCTTAAACTCGGGACAGGGGAATTCTGGGGCCAACGTCCTGACTTTC; CDR3aa: CASSLNSGQGNSGANVLTF; d_gene: TRBD1; j_gene: TRBJ2-6; abundance: NA; v_gene: TRBV7-8
CDR3nt: TGTGCCAGTAGTATCCTGACAGGGGGCGTGAATGAGCAGTTCTTC; CDR3aa: CASSILTGGVNEQFF; d_gene: TRBD1; j_gene: TRBJ2-1; abundance: NA; v_gene: TRBV19
CDR3nt: TGTGCCAGCAGCTCCGTTCCCGGGGGTAAAGAGACCCAGTACTTC; CDR3aa: CASSSVPGGKETQYF; d_gene: NA; j_gene: TRBJ2-5; abundance: NA; v_gene: TRBV7-7
CDR3nt: TGTGCCTGTTGGAATGCTATGAGGTGGAATGAAAAACTGTTTTTT; CDR3aa: CACWNAMRWNEKLFF; d_gene: NA; j_gene: TRBJ1-4; abundance: NA; v_gene: TRBV30
CDR3nt: TGTGCCAGCAGTCCGAATACCGGGACAGCTAGCACAGATACGCAGTATTTT; CDR3aa: CASSPNTGTASTDTQYF; d_gene: TRBD1; j_gene: TRBJ2-3; abundance: NA; v_gene: TRBV5-4